A selection of T cell receptor beta chains follows, all from one sample in a study of OX40 agonist ivuxolimab in advanced cancers. Using immunoSEQ multiplex PCR, the repertoire was profiled, and TCRdb retains in-frame clones only, with some absent. The sample shows over 50,000 clones, roughly 90% of them seen only once. The sample consisted of CD4+ or CD8+ T cells sorted from blood, taken in a trial of the OX40 agonist ivuxolimab. The source of these receptors is an adult with an advanced solid tumor such as melanoma, head and neck, liver or kidney cancer. Both conserved end residues are part of each CDR3. A D gene is named only where the DNA matches it firmly. Not every row has a clone size; where given, it reads once, few, many or a size class.

D gene: .
J gene: TRBJ1-1
CDR3 length: 14
clone size: once
V gene: TRBV9
CDR3 DNA: TGTGCCAGCAGCGAGGGGGTGATGAACACTGAAGCTTTCTTT
CDR3 protein: CASSEGVMNTEAFF

D gene: TRBD1
J gene: TRBJ2-3
CDR3 length: 12
clone size: .
V gene: TRBV9
CDR3 DNA: TGTGCCAGCAGCCAGGGGGCAGATACGCAGTATTTT
CDR3 protein: CASSQGADTQYF

D gene: .
J gene: TRBJ2-3
CDR3 length: 12
clone size: .
V gene: TRBV14
CDR3 DNA: TGTGCCAGCAGCCAGAACACAGATACGCAGTATTTT
CDR3 protein: CASSQNTDTQYF

D gene: TRBD2
J gene: TRBJ2-1
CDR3 length: 17
clone size: .
V gene: TRBV19
CDR3 DNA: TGTGCCAGTAGTAGGACGGGGGGGCGTCGGATGGACAATGAGCAGTTCTTC
CDR3 protein: CASSRTGGRRMDNEQFF

D gene: .
J gene: TRBJ2-1
CDR3 length: 14
clone size: .
V gene: TRBV4-2
CDR3 DNA: TGTGCCAGCAGCCAAGAAAGCCCTAGCGACGAGCAGTTCTTC
CDR3 protein: CASSQESPSDEQFF

D gene: .
J gene: TRBJ2-1
CDR3 length: 18
clone size: .
V gene: TRBV15
CDR3 DNA: TGTGCCACCAGCAAGGCCCCACCGACTAGAGTGGTCGGGAATGAGCAGTTCTTC
CDR3 protein: CATSKAPPTRVVGNEQFF

D gene: .
J gene: TRBJ2-3
CDR3 length: 15
clone size: few
V gene: TRBV6-4
CDR3 DNA: TGTGCCAGCAGTGACTCGGGCGGGGAGTCGGATACGCAGTATTTT
CDR3 protein: CASSDSGGESDTQYF

D gene: TRBD2
J gene: TRBJ2-1
CDR3 length: 15
clone size: .
V gene: TRBV28
CDR3 DNA: TGTGCCAGCAGCTTACTAGCGGAGGGACCAGATGAGCAGTTCTTC
CDR3 protein: CASSLLAEGPDEQFF

D gene: TRBD1
J gene: TRBJ1-1
CDR3 length: 15
clone size: .
V gene: TRBV28
CDR3 DNA: TGTGCCAGCAGACCTCAAGACAGGGTAGACACTGAAGCTTTCTTT
CDR3 protein: CASRPQDRVDTEAFF

D gene: .
J gene: TRBJ1-1
CDR3 length: 15
clone size: .
V gene: TRBV6-6
CDR3 DNA: TGTGCCAGCAGTTACTCGCAGATCGAGAACACTGAAGCTTTCTTT
CDR3 protein: CASSYSQIENTEAFF

D gene: .
J gene: TRBJ2-7
CDR3 length: 11
clone size: .
V gene: TRBV2
CDR3 DNA: TGTGCCAGCGGCGGAGAATACGAGCAGTACTTC
CDR3 protein: CASGGEYEQYF

D gene: .
J gene: TRBJ1-5
CDR3 length: 16
clone size: .
V gene: TRBV30
CDR3 DNA: TGTGCCTGGAGTGAGGATGTCGGCCGAGCTAATCAGCCCCAGCATTTT
CDR3 protein: CAWSEDVGRANQPQHF

D gene: .
J gene: TRBJ2-1
CDR3 length: 13
clone size: .
V gene: TRBV28
CDR3 DNA: TGTGCCAGCAGTTTACAGGCTGGCAATGAGCAGTTCTTC
CDR3 protein: CASSLQAGNEQFF

D gene: .
J gene: TRBJ1-6
CDR3 length: 15
clone size: .
V gene: TRBV27
CDR3 DNA: TGTGCCAGCAGGGCTTTCGGGGGGCTATACTCACCCCTCCACTTT
CDR3 protein: CASRAFGGLYSPLHF

D gene: .
J gene: TRBJ1-1
CDR3 length: 13
clone size: .
V gene: TRBV7-9
CDR3 DNA: TGTGCCAGCAGCCCGACAGGGAACACTGAAGCTTTCTTT
CDR3 protein: CASSPTGNTEAFF

D gene: .
J gene: TRBJ2-2
CDR3 length: 14
clone size: .
V gene: TRBV7-3
CDR3 DNA: TGTGCCAGCAGCCCCGGACTCTACACCGGGGAGCTGTTTTTT
CDR3 protein: CASSPGLYTGELFF

D gene: .
J gene: TRBJ2-7
CDR3 length: 10
clone size: .
V gene: TRBV10-3
CDR3 DNA: TGTGCCACCGGGTCCTACGAGCAGTACTTC
CDR3 protein: CATGSYEQYF

D gene: TRBD2
J gene: TRBJ2-4
CDR3 length: 19
clone size: once
V gene: TRBV11-2
CDR3 DNA: TGTGCCAGCAGCCCCACCCCCGCCCTAGCGGGAGGAACCAAAAACATTCAGTACTTC
CDR3 protein: CASSPTPALAGGTKNIQYF

D gene: .
J gene: TRBJ1-5
CDR3 length: 16
clone size: .
V gene: TRBV5-8
CDR3 DNA: TGTGCCAGCAGCCCATTGGAGGGAGTAAGCAATCAGCCCCAGCATTTT
CDR3 protein: CASSPLEGVSNQPQHF

D gene: .
J gene: TRBJ2-3
CDR3 length: 13
clone size: once
V gene: TRBV4-1
CDR3 DNA: TGCGCCAGCAGCCAACACAGAACAGATACGCAGTATTTT
CDR3 protein: CASSQHRTDTQYF

D gene: .
J gene: TRBJ1-1
CDR3 length: 13
clone size: .
V gene: TRBV6-5
CDR3 DNA: TGTGCCAGCAGTTTGAAAGGGGTCACTGAAGCTTTCTTT
CDR3 protein: CASSLKGVTEAFF

D gene: TRBD2
J gene: TRBJ2-3
CDR3 length: 18
clone size: .
V gene: TRBV9
CDR3 DNA: TGTGCCAGCAGCGACGGGACTAGCGGGGGGGTACTTGAAGATACGCAGTATTTT
CDR3 protein: CASSDGTSGGVLEDTQYF

D gene: .
J gene: TRBJ1-4
CDR3 length: 14
clone size: .
V gene: TRBV15
CDR3 DNA: TGTGCCACCAGCAGAGATCTGCCTAATGAAAAACTGTTTTTT
CDR3 protein: CATSRDLPNEKLFF

D gene: .
J gene: TRBJ1-6
CDR3 length: 17
clone size: .
V gene: TRBV12-2
CDR3 DNA: TGTGCAAGTCGCTTAGCTCCCCTCAGCTCCTATAATTCACCCCTCCACTTT
CDR3 protein: CASRLAPLSSYNSPLHF

D gene: .
J gene: TRBJ2-7
CDR3 length: 14
clone size: .
V gene: TRBV4-1
CDR3 DNA: TGCGCCAGCAGCCGAGCAGACAGGACCTACGAGCAGTACTTC
CDR3 protein: CASSRADRTYEQYF

D gene: .
J gene: TRBJ1-2
CDR3 length: 15
clone size: .
V gene: TRBV12-5
CDR3 DNA: TGTGCTAGTGGTACCACACGGGGGAGCAGCTATGGCTACACCTTC
CDR3 protein: CASGTTRGSSYGYTF

D gene: .
J gene: TRBJ1-4
CDR3 length: 15
clone size: .
V gene: TRBV7-9
CDR3 DNA: TGTGCCAGCAGCTTAGGGGCGGCGAATAATGAAAAACTGTTTTTT
CDR3 protein: CASSLGAANNEKLFF

D gene: .
J gene: TRBJ1-2
CDR3 length: 12
clone size: .
V gene: TRBV30
CDR3 DNA: TGTGCCTGGAGACTGGGGGTGGAGGGCTACACCTTC
CDR3 protein: CAWRLGVEGYTF

D gene: .
J gene: TRBJ2-7
CDR3 length: 14
clone size: .
V gene: TRBV7-2
CDR3 DNA: TGTGCCAGCAGCTTAGTAGTCAGCAACTACGAGCAGTACTTC
CDR3 protein: CASSLVVSNYEQYF

D gene: .
J gene: TRBJ2-7
CDR3 length: 12
clone size: .
V gene: TRBV29-1
CDR3 DNA: TGCAGCGTCACCTCAGGTGTCTACGAGCAGTACTTC
CDR3 protein: CSVTSGVYEQYF

D gene: TRBD2
J gene: TRBJ2-1
CDR3 length: 15
clone size: .
V gene: TRBV10-3
CDR3 DNA: TGTGCCATCAGTGAATCACTAGCGGGGAGCGGTGAGCAGTTCTTC
CDR3 protein: CAISESLAGSGEQFF

D gene: .
J gene: TRBJ1-5
CDR3 length: 16
clone size: .
V gene: TRBV23-1
CDR3 DNA: TGCGCCAGCAGTCAGAGTACAGGGAGAAGCAATCAGCCCCAGCATTTT
CDR3 protein: CASSQSTGRSNQPQHF